These T cell receptor beta chains were read from a single sample in a study of T cell changes during pregnancy in multiple sclerosis. The protocol was immunoSEQ multiplex PCR, while the TCRdb copy is restricted to in-frame clones and leaves out a portion. The sample records fewer than 50,000 clones, 80% to 95% being singletons. The sample in question was CD8+ T cells from peripheral blood mononuclear cells, obtained in the third trimester of pregnancy. These TCRs come from a female donor with multiple sclerosis, enrolled in a pregnancy study. Both conserved end residues are part of each CDR3. The D gene is left open where the match is weak. Clone sizes are given selectively: once, few, many, or a class where the clone is expanded.

d_call cdr3_length clone_size j_call v_call cdr3_nt cdr3_aa
. 13 . TRBJ2-2 TRBV27 TGTGCCAGCAGTTTATCCCCATTCGGGGAGCTGTTTTTT CASSLSPFGELFF
. 15 . TRBJ2-7 TRBV5-6 TGTGCCAGCTCCCTGGTACAGGTGGTCGGCTACGAGCAGTACTTC CASSLVQVVGYEQYF
. 15 . TRBJ2-7 TRBV7-2 TGTGCCAGCAGCTTAGGGCCCAGGGGTGCCTACGAGCAGTACTTC CASSLGPRGAYEQYF
. 13 . TRBJ1-2 TRBV2 TGTGCCAGCGGCTCTCGACAGAACTATGGCTACACCTTC CASGSRQNYGYTF
. 12 . TRBJ2-7 TRBV10-2 TGCGCCAGCATCGGGTTAACCTACGAGCAGTACTTC CASIGLTYEQYF
TRBD1 13 . TRBJ2-7 TRBV6-1 TGTGCCAGCAGTTGGGGACAGGGAATCGAGCAGTACTTC CASSWGQGIEQYF
TRBD1 16 . TRBJ2-3 TRBV6-5 TGTGCCAGCAGTTACTATCGGGACAGGGGATTGGATACGCAGTATTTT CASSYYRDRGLDTQYF
TRBD2 14 . TRBJ2-7 TRBV15 TGTGCCACCAGCCGGGCGGGAGGGTCCTACGAGCAGTACTTC CATSRAGGSYEQYF
TRBD2 15 once TRBJ2-7 TRBV6-6 TGTGCCAGCCGGGAGACTAGCGGGGAAACCTACGAGCAGTACTTC CASRETSGETYEQYF
. 14 . TRBJ1-2 TRBV4-3 TGCGCCAGCAGCCAAGAACAGGGAGACTATGGCTACACCTTC CASSQEQGDYGYTF
TRBD1 14 once TRBJ2-7 TRBV7-9 TGTGCCAGCAGCCTAAGCACAGGGGCCTACGAGCAGTACTTC CASSLSTGAYEQYF
TRBD2 14 . TRBJ2-7 TRBV5-4 TGTGCCAGCAGCCCTCTAGCGGGAGAGTTCGAGCAGTACTTC CASSPLAGEFEQYF
TRBD2 13 . TRBJ2-7 TRBV5-4 TGTGCCAGCAGCTTAGGGACTACACGAGAGCAGTACTTC CASSLGTTREQYF
. 12 . TRBJ1-2 TRBV12-5 TGTGCTAGTGGTTTGACCGGGGGTGGCTACACCTTC CASGLTGGGYTF
. 16 . TRBJ1-3 TRBV7-6 TGTGCCAGCAGCCCCGTTGTAGAGGGCTCTGGAAACACCATATATTTT CASSPVVEGSGNTIYF
. 14 once TRBJ1-1 TRBV11-3 TGTGCCAGCAGCTTACGGGTCGGGAGCACTGAAGCTTTCTTT CASSLRVGSTEAFF
TRBD2 15 . TRBJ2-3 TRBV15 TGTGCCACCAGCAGAGAAGCGGGAGGAGCAGATACGCAGTATTTT CATSREAGGADTQYF
. 15 . TRBJ2-1 TRBV11-2 TGTGCCAGCAGCTTAGGAGGGGGCTCCTACAATGAGCAGTTCTTC CASSLGGGSYNEQFF
TRBD1 15 . TRBJ2-1 TRBV6-4 TGTGCCAGCAGTGACGAGGCAGGGGGCTGGAATGAGCAGTTCTTC CASSDEAGGWNEQFF
. 14 . TRBJ2-1 TRBV29-1 TGCAGCGTTGATGTCGGTAGCATCCACAATGAGCAGTTCTTC CSVDVGSIHNEQFF
. 14 . TRBJ2-2 TRBV7-8 TGTGCCAGCAGCGGCCTCTTGAACACCGGGGAGCTGTTTTTT CASSGLLNTGELFF
. 17 . TRBJ2-3 TRBV4-1 TGCGCCAGCAGCCGCCAGTTCCCGGGTTTGGATGGGGATACGCAGTATTTT CASSRQFPGLDGDTQYF
. 12 . TRBJ2-2 TRBV29-1 TGCAGCGTTGATAACGGAGCCGGGGAGCTGTTTTTT CSVDNGAGELFF
. 14 . TRBJ2-4 TRBV7-9 TGTGCCAGCAGCTTAGACACCCGGAGGAACATTCAGTACTTC CASSLDTRRNIQYF
TRBD2 15 . TRBJ2-3 TRBV10-1 TGCGCCAGCAGTGGACTAGCGGGAGCCACAGATACGCAGTATTTT CASSGLAGATDTQYF
. 17 . TRBJ1-3 TRBV5-6 TGTGCCAGCAGCTTCCCAAACCATAACACAGCTGGAAACACCATATATTTT CASSFPNHNTAGNTIYF
TRBD1 14 . TRBJ2-2 TRBV18 TGTGCCAGCTGGGACAGTTTCAAAGGCGGGGAGCTGTTTTTT CASWDSFKGGELFF